Following are 27 T cell receptor beta chains from one sample sequenced in a study of shared clonotypes between healthy human individuals. The repertoire was sequenced with immunoSEQ multiplex PCR; TCRdb's copy has only in-frame clones and lacks some. The repertoire holds around 1,100,000 clones, with roughly 80% as singletons. The sample taken for sequencing was memory CD4+ T cells from PBMCs. Stated subset: CD45RA-negative fraction. These receptors all come from a young man in good health. Some clones in this sample may be carry-over from other donors' samples.

V gene TRBV5-1 combines with J gene TRBJ2-7; the D is unclear. Germline V gene data show CDR1 as SGHRS and CDR2 as YFSETQ. CDR3 length equals 13 residues. Between the trimmed V and J ends, which lost 1 base and 7 bases, there was a span of 12 bases. The DNA for the CDR3 is TGCGCCAGCAGCTTGTTAGGTGTAGGGGAGCAGTACTTC. Its protein is CASSLLGVGEQYF.

With regard to this clone: The same CDR3 arises from other DNA sequences in this sample as well. The CDR3 nucleotides read TGTGCCAGCACAGGGGGCGCTAATGAAAAACTGTTTTTT. Protein sequence: CASTGGANEKLFF. The J gene is TRBJ1-4, the V gene TRBV28; 8 nucleotides line up with TRBD1. The CDR3 consists of 13 residues. Germline V gene sequence: CDR1 MDHEN, CDR2 SYDVKM. V lost 7 bases, J lost 3 bases, and 1 base stayed unmatched.

J is TRBJ1-1 and V is TRBV2; TRBD1 aligns across 7 bases. Germline V gene data show CDR1 as SNHLY and CDR2 as FYNNEI. V dropped 7 bases and J dropped 0; count of bases not matched to a gene: 8. The CDR3 loop spans 15 amino acids. The DNA of the CDR3 is TGTGCCAGCATCCCCAGGGGGGACTTGAACACTGAAGCTTTCTTT. It is translated as CASIPRGDLNTEAFF. The complete variable domain, with remaining parts taken from reference TRBV2 and TRBJ1-1, reads EPEVTQTPSHQVTQMGQEVILRCVPISNHLYFYWYRQILGQKVEFLVSFYNNEISEKSEIFDDQFSVERPDGSNFTLKIRSTKLEDSAMYFCASIPRGDLNTEAFFGQGTRLTVV.

The CDR3: CAISETPQGAHEQYF. Written as DNA, the CDR3 is TGTGCCATCAGTGAGACCCCGCAGGGGGCCCACGAGCAGTACTTC. The chain joins TRBV10-3 to TRBJ2-7; 8 bases are a match to TRBD1. The J segment lost 5 bases and the V segment lost 2 bases, leaving 8 bases of the junction unmatched. The germline V gene has CDR1 ENHRY and CDR2 SYGVKD. This CDR3 is 15 amino acids long.

The chain carries TRBV4-1 and TRBJ2-3; the match to TRBD2 covers 11 bases. Per the germline V gene, CDR1 is MGHRA and CDR2 is YSYEKL. This CDR3 contains 15 residues. The V and J ends lost 0 bases and 7 bases, in that order; junction bases with no gene match: 3. The DNA of the CDR3 is TGCGCCAGCAGCCAAGAGTCTAGCGGGAGGTATACGCAGTATTTT. This encodes CASSQESSGRYTQYF.

The chain combines TRBV28 with TRBJ1-1; D call uncertain. CDR3 length: 14 residues. The germline V gene has CDR1 MDHEN and CDR2 SYDVKM. Trimming shortened V by 3 bases and J by 1 base, and 9 bases separated the two germline ends. This CDR3 is CASSLFTQNTEAFF. The CDR3 DNA is TGTGCCAGCAGTTTGTTCACTCAGAACACTGAAGCTTTCTTT.

The chain uses TRBV14 and TRBJ2-1; the D gene is possibly TRBD2 (6 bases). V was shortened by 4 bases and J by 7 bases, with 17 bases between the two germline ends. This CDR3 has 15 residues. Per the germline V gene, CDR1 is SGHDN and CDR2 is FVKESK. The CDR3: CASSREEGWRNEQFF. The CDR3 DNA is TGTGCCAGCAGCCGCGAGGAGGGGTGGAGGAATGAGCAGTTCTTC. The entire variable domain, with the rest obtained from reference TRBV14 and TRBJ2-1, is as follows: EAGVTQFPSHSVIEKGQTVTLRCDPISGHDNLYWYRRVMGKEIKFLLHFVKESKQDESGMPNNRFLAERTGGTYSTLKVQPAELEDSGVYFCASSREEGWRNEQFFGPGTRLTVL.

This clone turned up a few times. The V gene is TRBV14, the J gene TRBJ2-1, with D perhaps matching TRBD1 or TRBD2 (5 bases each). The V end lost 4 bases, the J end lost 7 bases, and 14 bases lay between the germline ends. The CDR3 is 14 amino acids. The germline CDR1 and CDR2 sequences are SGHDN and FVKESK. The CDR3 DNA reads TGTGCCAGCAGCCCCGAGGGGCCGAATAATGAGCAGTTCTTC. Its protein is CASSPEGPNNEQFF.

The genes are TRBV30 and TRBJ2-2; the match to TRBD2 covers 8 bases. V lost 8 bases to trimming and J lost 4 bases; unmatched junction nucleotides: 18. Germline-derived CDR1 and CDR2 are GTSNPN and SVGIG (reference sequence). The length of the CDR3 is 17 residues. In DNA form, the CDR3 reads TGTGCCCATGGGGTACGGTACGGGAGGGGGAGCACCGGGGAGCTGTTTTTT. As protein: CAHGVRYGRGSTGELFF.

The chain is built from TRBV28 and TRBJ2-2; 8 bases map to TRBD2. V lost 3 bases and J lost 6; bases outside the gene matches: 12. CDR3 length: 17 amino acids. The germline V gene has CDR1 MDHEN and CDR2 SYDVKM. CDR3 sequence reads: CASSFLPSGWGPGELFF. DNA for the CDR3: TGTGCCAGCAGTTTCCTTCCTAGCGGGTGGGGTCCCGGGGAGCTGTTTTTT.

This clone has just a few counts. The chain has TRBV27 and TRBJ2-1; 13 nucleotides agree with TRBD2. The CDR3 spans 19 residues. Trimming took 4 bases from V and 11 from J; bases not matched to a gene: 20. The germline CDR1 and CDR2 sequences are MNHEY and SMNVEV (reference sequence). The CDR3 region has the DNA TGTGCCAGCAGTTCCACGGGACAAGGACTAGCGGGAGTTCCCTCGAAGCAGTTCTTC. Encoded protein: CASSSTGQGLAGVPSKQFF.

V and J are TRBV28 and TRBJ2-5; D is perhaps TRBD1 or TRBD2 (6 bases each). Per germline, CDR1 MDHEN and CDR2 SYDVKM. The CDR3 runs to 14 residues. Trimming removed 4 bases from V and 5 bases from J, with 14 bases in between. The CDR3 loop reads CASSSFGGAETQYF. Here the CDR3 DNA reads TGTGCCAGCAGTTCCTTCGGGGGCGCGGAGACCCAGTACTTC.

This clone occurred once. CDR3 sequence reads: CASSPRGLGEKLFF. DNA of the CDR3: TGTGCCAGCAGCCCTAGGGGGCTCGGTGAAAAACTGTTTTTT. The J gene is TRBJ1-4, the V gene TRBV7-6; 7 nucleotides align to TRBD1. The CDR3 is made up of 14 amino acids. V lost 5 bases to trimming and J lost 7 bases; unmatched junction nucleotides: 7. Germline V gene data show CDR1 as SGHVS and CDR2 as FNYEAQ.

This clone has just a few counts. The chain recombines TRBV4-2 with TRBJ2-1, with TRBD2 identical over 14 bases. The length of the CDR3 is 19 residues. J lost 2 bases, V lost 0 bases, and 6 bases had no gene match. Germline V CDR1 and CDR2: LGHNA, YNFKEQ. This chain's CDR3 is CASSQDGTSGSGTYNEQFF. CDR3 nucleotides: TGTGCCAGCAGCCAAGATGGGACTAGCGGGAGTGGAACCTACAATGAGCAGTTCTTC.

Many counts were recorded for this clone. The rearrangement uses TRBV19 and TRBJ1-6, with D unresolved. The CDR3 extends over 15 amino acids. Germline V gene data show CDR1 as LNHDA and CDR2 as SQIVND (reference sequence). The ends were cut back, 6 bases at V and 6 bases at J, with 15 bases in the middle. The CDR3 coding sequence is TGTGCCAGTAGCCCTCCCCGACGGGCTAATTCACCCCTCCACTTT. Protein product: CASSPPRRANSPLHF.

This chain links TRBV6-1 with TRBJ2-7; a weak D match, TRBD2 (7 bases). The germline V and J ends were trimmed by 6 bases and 2 bases, with 14 bases remaining between them. This CDR3 contains 14 residues. Germline CDR1 is MNHNS and CDR2 is SASEGT. CDR3 sequence reads: CASRRGGGPYEQYF. The CDR3 nucleotides are TGTGCCAGCAGGAGGGGGGGCGGCCCCTACGAGCAGTACTTC.

The rearrangement uses TRBV7-9 and TRBJ1-4; tentatively, D is TRBD1 (6 bases). V lost 6 bases, J lost 7 bases, and 15 bases lay in between. CDR1 is SEHNR, CDR2 FQNEAQ, per germline (reference sequence). The CDR3 has 14 residues. As DNA, the CDR3 is TGTGCCAGCAGACGAACAGGGATCGGTGAAAAACTGTTTTTT. Translating it yields CASRRTGIGEKLFF.

The chain is built from TRBV19 and TRBJ1-5; no firm D call. V shed 7 bases and J shed 3 bases, with 10 bases lying between them. The CDR3 consists of 13 residues. Germline CDR1 reads LNHDA; CDR2 reads SQIVND (reference sequence). The CDR3 sequence: CASTWDLNQPQHF. The CDR3 coding sequence is TGTGCCAGTACCTGGGATCTCAATCAGCCCCAGCATTTT.

The V call is TRBV7-3, the J call TRBJ2-2, with 16 positions matching TRBD2. The CDR3 is made up of 16 amino acids. Germline CDR1 and CDR2: SGHTA and FQGTGA. After removal of 5 bases from V and 6 bases from J, the junction contained 3 bases not matched to a gene. CDR3 sequence: CASSLGLAGGSGELFF. The DNA for the CDR3 is TGTGCCAGCAGCCTGGGACTAGCGGGAGGGTCCGGGGAGCTGTTTTTT. Looking up the rest from reference TRBV7-3 and TRBJ2-2 gives the full variable domain: GAGVSQTPSNKVTEKGKYVELRCDPISGHTALYWYRQSLGQGPEFLIYFQGTGAADDSGLPNDRFFAVRPEGSVSTLKIQRTERGDSAVYLCASSLGLAGGSGELFFGEGSRLTVL.

The V call is TRBV28, the J call TRBJ2-2; D unresolved. This CDR3 region has 13 residues. Germline CDR1 and CDR2: MDHEN and SYDVKM. Trimming took off 3 bases at V and 4 bases at J, with 6 bases between the two ends. The CDR3 region is CASSFPVTGELFF. In DNA form, the CDR3 reads TGTGCCAGCAGTTTCCCTGTCACCGGGGAGCTGTTTTTT.

V and J are TRBV11-2 and TRBJ1-2; a weak D match, TRBD1 (6 bases). There are 12 residues in the CDR3. CDR1 and CDR2 (germline): SGHAT, FQNNGV. Trimming cost V 5 bases and J 8 bases, with 12 bases left between them. The CDR3 loop reads CASSKQGSGYTF. CDR3 DNA sequence: TGTGCCAGCAGCAAACAGGGATCCGGCTACACCTTC.

The chain combines TRBV4-3 with TRBJ2-2; 9 bases fit TRBD2. This CDR3 is built from 16 residues. V lost 4 bases and J lost 7; bases outside the gene matches: 10. Germline V gives CDR1 LGHNA, CDR2 YSLEER. The CDR3 DNA reads TGCGCCAGCAGCCCTAGACTAGCGGAAGGGGGCGGGGAGCTGTTTTTT. It yields the protein CASSPRLAEGGGELFF.

This clone was seen ten or more times. This sequence joins TRBV9 and TRBJ2-3; no clear D gene. V was shortened by 4 bases and J by 2 bases, with 14 bases between the two germline ends. The CDR3 has 15 amino acids. Germline V gene sequence: CDR1 SGDLS, CDR2 YYNGEE. CDR3 protein: CASSKAPVSTDTQYF. CDR3 DNA sequence: TGTGCCAGCAGCAAAGCCCCGGTCTCCACAGATACGCAGTATTTT.

This clone has just a few counts. The chain uses TRBV5-4 and TRBJ2-5; D possibly corresponds to TRBD1 (6 bases). The CDR3 contains 14 residues. V was pared by 4 bases and J by 1 base, with 11 bases between. Germline-derived CDR1 and CDR2 are SGHNT and YYREEE (reference sequence). The CDR3 is CASSTQDSQETQYF. The CDR3 nucleotides are TGTGCCAGCAGCACCCAGGACAGCCAAGAGACCCAGTACTTC.

This chain links TRBV5-6 with TRBJ1-2, with TRBD1 as a possible D gene (6 bases). Trimming took 0 bases from V and 4 from J, leaving 22 bases between them. The CDR3 extends over 18 amino acids. Germline V gene data show CDR1 as SGHDT and CDR2 as YYEEEE. The CDR3 loop is CASSLEIASYRVSYGYTF. CDR3 coding DNA: TGTGCCAGCAGCTTGGAGATAGCCAGCTACAGGGTGAGCTATGGCTACACCTTC.

The chain couples TRBV18 to TRBJ2-1; 14 nucleotides match TRBD2. Looked up from germline, CDR1 is KGHSH and CDR2 is LQKENI. The CDR3 extends over 17 amino acids. The V segment lost 0 bases and the J segment 5 bases; nucleotides outside the gene matches: 3. DNA for the CDR3: TGTGCCAGCTCACCACCGGGACTAGCGGGAGCGGACAATGAGCAGTTCTTC. Encoded protein: CASSPPGLAGADNEQFF.

This clone was observed once. This rearrangement joins TRBV7-8 to TRBJ1-2; TRBD1 agrees at 10 bases. The germline V gene encodes CDR1 SGHVS and CDR2 FQNEAQ. V lost 4 bases and J lost 2; bases outside the gene matches: 7. The CDR3 length is 16 residues. CDR3 nucleotides: TGTGCCAGCAGCTCCAGCCGGGACAGGGGAAACTATGGCTACACCTTC. It encodes CASSSSRDRGNYGYTF.